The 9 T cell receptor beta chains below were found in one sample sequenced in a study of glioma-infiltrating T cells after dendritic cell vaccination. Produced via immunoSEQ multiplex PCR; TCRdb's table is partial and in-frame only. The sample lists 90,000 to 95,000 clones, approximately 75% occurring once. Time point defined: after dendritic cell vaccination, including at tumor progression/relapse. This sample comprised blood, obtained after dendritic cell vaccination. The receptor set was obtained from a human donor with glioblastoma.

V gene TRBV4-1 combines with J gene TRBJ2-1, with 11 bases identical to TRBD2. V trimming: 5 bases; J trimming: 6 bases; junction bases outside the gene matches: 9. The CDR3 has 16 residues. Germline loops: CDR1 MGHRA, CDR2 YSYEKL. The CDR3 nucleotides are TGCGCCAGCAGCGTCAGACTAGCGGGGACGTCCAATGAGCAGTTCTTC. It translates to CASSVRLAGTSNEQFF.

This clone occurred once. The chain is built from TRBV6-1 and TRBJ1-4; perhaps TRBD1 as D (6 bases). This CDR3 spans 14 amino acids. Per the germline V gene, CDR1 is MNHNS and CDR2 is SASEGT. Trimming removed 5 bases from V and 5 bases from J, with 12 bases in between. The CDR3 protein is CASSFGTHNEKLFF. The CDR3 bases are TGTGCCAGCAGTTTCGGGACACACAATGAAAAACTGTTTTTT.

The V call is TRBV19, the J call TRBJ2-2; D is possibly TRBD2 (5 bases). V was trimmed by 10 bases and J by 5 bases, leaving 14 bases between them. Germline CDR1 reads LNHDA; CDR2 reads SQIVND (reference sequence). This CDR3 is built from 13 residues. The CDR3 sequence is CATVRDRTGELFF. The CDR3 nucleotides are TGTGCCACGGTGAGGGATAGAACCGGGGAGCTGTTTTTT.

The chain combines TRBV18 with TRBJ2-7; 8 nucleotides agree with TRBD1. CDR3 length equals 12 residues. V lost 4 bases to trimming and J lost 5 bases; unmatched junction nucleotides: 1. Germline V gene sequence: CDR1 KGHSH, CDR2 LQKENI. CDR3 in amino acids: CASSQQGDEQYV. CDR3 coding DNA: TGTGCCAGCTCACAACAGGGGGACGAGCAGTACGTC.

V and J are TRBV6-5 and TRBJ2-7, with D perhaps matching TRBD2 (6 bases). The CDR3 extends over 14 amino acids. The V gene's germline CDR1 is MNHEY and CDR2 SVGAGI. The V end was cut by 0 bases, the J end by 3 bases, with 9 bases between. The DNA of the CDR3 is TGTGCCAGCAGTTACTCTGGGACTGGCTACGAGCAGTACTTC. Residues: CASSYSGTGYEQYF.

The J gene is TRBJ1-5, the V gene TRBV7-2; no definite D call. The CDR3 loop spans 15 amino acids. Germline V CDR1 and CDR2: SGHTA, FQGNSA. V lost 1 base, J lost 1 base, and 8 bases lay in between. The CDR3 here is CASSLETGSNQPQHF. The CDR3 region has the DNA TGTGCCAGCAGCTTAGAAACGGGGAGCAATCAGCCCCAGCATTTT.

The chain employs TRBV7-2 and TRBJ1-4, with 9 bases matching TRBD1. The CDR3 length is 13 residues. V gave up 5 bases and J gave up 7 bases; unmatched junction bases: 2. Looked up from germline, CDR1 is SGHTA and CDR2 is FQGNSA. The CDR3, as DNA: TGTGCCAGCAGCCCGGGACAGGGTGAAAAACTGTTTTTT. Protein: CASSPGQGEKLFF.

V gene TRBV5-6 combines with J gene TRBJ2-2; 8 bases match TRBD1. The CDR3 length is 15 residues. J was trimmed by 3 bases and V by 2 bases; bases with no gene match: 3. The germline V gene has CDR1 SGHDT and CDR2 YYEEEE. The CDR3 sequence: CASSFLDRDTGELFF. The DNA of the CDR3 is TGTGCCAGCAGCTTCCTGGACAGGGACACCGGGGAGCTGTTTTTT.

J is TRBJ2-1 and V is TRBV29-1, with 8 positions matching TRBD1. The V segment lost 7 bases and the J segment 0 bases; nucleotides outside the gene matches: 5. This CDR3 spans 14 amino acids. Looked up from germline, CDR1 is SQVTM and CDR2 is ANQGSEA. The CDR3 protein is CSARGQGSYNEQFF. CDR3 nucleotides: TGCAGCGCCCGAGGACAGGGCTCCTACAATGAGCAGTTCTTC.